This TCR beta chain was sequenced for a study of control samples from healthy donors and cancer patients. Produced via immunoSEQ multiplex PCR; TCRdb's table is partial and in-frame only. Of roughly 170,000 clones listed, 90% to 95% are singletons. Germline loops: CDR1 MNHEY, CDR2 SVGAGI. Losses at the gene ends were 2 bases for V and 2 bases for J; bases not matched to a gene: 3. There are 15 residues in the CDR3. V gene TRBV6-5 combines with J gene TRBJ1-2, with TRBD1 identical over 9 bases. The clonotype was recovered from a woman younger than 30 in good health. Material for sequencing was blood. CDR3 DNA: TGTGCCAGCAGTTACGCGACAGGGGGGAACTATGGCTACACCTTC. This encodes CASSYATGGNYGYTF.